This TCR beta chain came from a study of CD8 T cells in ankylosing spondylitis. Study-level points and caveats: A subset of motif variants has previously been described in the synovial fluid and blood of reactive arthritis. Peripheral blood held disease-linked clones only at relatively low frequency, and these were CD8+. Among TCR beta sequences, a motif of eight highly homologous variants appeared characteristic of ankylosing spondylitis blood. As reported, disease-linked clones showed significant enrichment in matched ankylosing spondylitis synovial fluid.

Trimming cost V 6 bases and J 9 bases, with 12 bases left between them. This CDR3 region has 12 residues. Germline V lookup: CDR1 SGHDN, CDR2 FVKESK. TCRdb reprocessed the 5' RACE reads via MiXCR and lists one record per CDR3 protein. Among 150,000 to 200,000 distinct CDR3 sequences listed, more than 9% were seen once. Remarks on this clonotype: Its antigen is as yet unknown.

The sequence was obtained from a male donor with ankylosing spondylitis or in good health (not recorded which). The V call is TRBV14, the J call TRBJ2-1; D might be TRBD1 (5 bases). Sequenced: blood, either unsorted or a sorted T cell fraction (not recorded which). CDR3 coding DNA: TGTGCCAGCAGTTTGGACACACTTGAGCAGTTCTTC. It is translated as CASSLDTLEQFF. The whole variable domain, remainder taken from reference TRBV14 and TRBJ2-1, is EAGVTQFPSHSVIEKGQTVTLRCDPISGHDNLYWYRRVMGKEIKFLLHFVKESKQDESGMPNNRFLAERTGGTYSTLKVQPAELEDSGVYFCASSLDTLEQFFGPGTRLTVL.